This T cell receptor (beta chain) was captured in a study of cytomegalovirus exposure and HLA in healthy donors. Researchers ran the PCR with 60 Vbeta and 13 Jbeta primers. The method was immunoSEQ multiplex PCR; TCRdb's version includes in-frame clones alone and lacks a portion of them. This sample has a few hundred thousand clones; roughly 89% occur once, and the top ten carry about 1%. The receptor's source is a woman between 18 and 29 years old in good health and CMV-seronegative. Sequenced: PBMCs.

CDR3 region: CASSSGQGNEQFF. The CDR3 region has the DNA TGTGCCAGCAGCTCGGGACAGGGGAATGAGCAGTTCTTC. The chain uses TRBV5-4 and TRBJ2-1; 10 nucleotides agree with TRBD1. Germline CDR1 is SGHNT and CDR2 is YYREEE (reference sequence). J lost 7 bases, V lost 3 bases, and 1 base had no gene match. This CDR3 is built from 13 residues.